The clone carrying this T cell receptor beta chain appeared a few times. This record belongs to a study of blood T cell repertoires in COVID-19. In the authors' workflow: Cell counts per sample came from amplifying reference gene primers. Measured with immunoSEQ multiplex PCR; TCRdb has only the in-frame clones, and not every one. That table is the source of V, J and clone size, and D and trimming were worked out from the DNA. This sample has about 430,000 clones; roughly 90% occur once, and the top ten carry more than 0.9%. Across about two dozen US areas, participants ranged in age from roughly 18 to 95 years. Cohorts were determined from participant-reported clinical history. V shed 3 bases and J shed 4 bases, with 18 bases lying between them. CDR3 length equals 16 residues. From germline, CDR1 is MNHNS and CDR2 SASEGT.

Sequencing was carried out using PBMCs or T cells enriched from blood (not recorded which). This chain joins TRBV6-1 and TRBJ1-2; D is possibly TRBD1 (6 bases). The source is a woman between 25 and 40 years old with acute COVID-19. The CDR3 DNA reads as TGTGCCAGCAGTGAGCCAAGGGACACCCGGCCCTATGGCTACACCTTC. Protein: CASSEPRDTRPYGYTF.